This T cell receptor beta chain was recovered during a study of blood T cell repertoires in COVID-19. The overall study: Both acute and convalescent COVID-19 samples were obtained from the United States, Italy and Spain. T cells, B-cell-depleted T cells, or PBMCs supplied cDNA or gDNA.

Original analysis: Cell counts per sample came from amplifying reference gene primers. This table comes from immunoSEQ multiplex PCR, and its TCRdb copy is limited to in-frame clones, with some not included. V and J calls and clone size are those listed in that table; D and trimming were worked out from the DNA. There are approximately 250,000 clones in the sample; 65% to 90% occur only once, and about 7.4% lies in the top ten. This receptor was obtained from a woman aged 50 to 60 with acute or convalescent COVID-19. Sequenced material: peripheral blood.

The CDR3, as DNA: TGTGCCAGCAGTGATTCCGGGACAGACAACAATGAGCAGTTCTTC. Its protein product is CASSDSGTDNNEQFF. The rearrangement links TRBV6-1 to TRBJ2-1; 7 bases fit TRBD1. Trimming cost V 3 bases and J 5 bases; bases outside gene matches: 7. This CDR3 is built from 15 residues. Germline assignment: CDR1 MNHNS and CDR2 SASEGT.